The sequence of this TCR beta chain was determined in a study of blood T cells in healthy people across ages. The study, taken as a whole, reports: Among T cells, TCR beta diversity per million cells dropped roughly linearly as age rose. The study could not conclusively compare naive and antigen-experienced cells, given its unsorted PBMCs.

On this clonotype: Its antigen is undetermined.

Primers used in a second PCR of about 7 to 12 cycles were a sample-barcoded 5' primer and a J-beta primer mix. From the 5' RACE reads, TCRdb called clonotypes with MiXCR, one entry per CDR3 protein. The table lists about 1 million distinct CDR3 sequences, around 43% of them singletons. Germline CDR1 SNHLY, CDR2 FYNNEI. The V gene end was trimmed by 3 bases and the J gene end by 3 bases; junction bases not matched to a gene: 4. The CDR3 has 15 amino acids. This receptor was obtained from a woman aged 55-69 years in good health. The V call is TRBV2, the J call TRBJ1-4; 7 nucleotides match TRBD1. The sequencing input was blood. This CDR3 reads CASSDRQGPNEKLFF. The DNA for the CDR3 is TGTGCCAGCAGTGACCGACAGGGACCTAATGAAAAACTGTTTTTT. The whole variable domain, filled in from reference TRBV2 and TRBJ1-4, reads EPEVTQTPSHQVTQMGQEVILRCVPISNHLYFYWYRQILGQKVEFLVSFYNNEISEKSEIFDDQFSVERPDGSNFTLKIRSTKLEDSAMYFCASSDRQGPNEKLFFGSGTQLSVL.